This section outlines one T cell receptor (beta chain) sequence together with its context. The antigen is not known. The V end lost 4 bases, the J end lost 3 bases, and 18 bases lay between the germline ends. The CDR3 covers 16 residues. Germline V gene sequence: CDR1 MNHEY, CDR2 SVGAGI. The entry originates in a study of beta chain features in type 1 diabetes. Study-wide points: TCRB CDR3s from Type 1 diabetes patients were moderately but significantly shorter in all four CD4+ subsets. Whether TCRB rearrangement is influenced by HLA type went unresolved here.

TCRB transcripts that were expressed got sequenced, as all of the isolated RNA had been reverse transcribed. Average reads for naive, central memory and regulatory T cell samples were several million. Clones were read by immunoSEQ multiplex PCR, and TCRdb kept only the in-frame ones, dropping some. The top ten clones hold roughly 0.6% of a sample with some 370,000 clones, 9.5% to 10% of them seen once. Markers CD45RO/CCR7/CD25/CD127/CD95/CD27 served to sort CD4+ naive, central memory, regulatory and stem cell-like memory cells. The clonotype originates from a man aged 25-45 years with type 1 diabetes. The rearrangement uses TRBV6-5 and TRBJ1-2; D is possibly TRBD1 (5 bases). Sequences were obtained from central memory CD4+ T cells from blood. The CDR3 DNA reads as TGTGCCAGCAGTTTTGGGACCGTCGAGACTTACTATGGCTACACCTTC. Translated: CASSFGTVETYYGYTF.